This TCR beta chain is from a study of CD8 T cells in ankylosing spondylitis. Germline values: CDR1 SGHKS, CDR2 YYEKEE (reference sequence). The V gene lost 4 bases and the J gene lost 2 bases, with 16 bases spanning the gap. The CDR3 has 15 amino acids. General study results and limits: A CD8+ phenotype characterized the disease-linked clones, which were relatively rare in peripheral blood. Within ankylosing spondylitis blood, a TCR beta motif made up of roughly eight highly homologous variants appeared to be characteristic.

This clonotype was counted a few times. Its specificity is not known. TCRdb re-analysed the 5' RACE reads in MiXCR, keeping a single row per CDR3 protein. Of about 800,000 distinct CDR3 sequences in the sample, around 11% were seen once. The clonotype was recovered from a male donor with ankylosing spondylitis. The rearrangement links TRBV5-5 to TRBJ2-7; D is uncertain. The sequenced sample consisted of blood, either unsorted or a sorted T cell fraction (not recorded which). The CDR3 loop reads CASSQDPTRTYEQYF. The CDR3 DNA follows: TGTGCCAGCAGCCAGGACCCTACCCGAACCTACGAGCAGTACTTC. The full variable domain, with the rest looked up from reference TRBV5-5 and TRBJ2-7, is DAGVTQSPTHLIKTRGQQVTLRCSPISGHKSVSWYQQVLGQGPQFIFQYYEKEERGRGNFPDRFSARQFPNYSSELNVNALLLGDSALYLCASSQDPTRTYEQYFGPGTRLTVT.